This T cell receptor beta chain was obtained from a study of brain T cells in children with intractable seizures. General study findings and limits: Clones missing pre-surgery may reflect undersampling of that blood sample. Patients' HCMV serostatus was unknown; virus specificity rests on CDR3 similarity alone.

Surgery cases with the highest brain T cell transcript signatures were chosen for sequencing. Pre-surgery treatment included at least one anti-epileptic drug. This CDR3 is built from 14 residues. Germline CDR1 MNHEY, CDR2 SMNVEV (reference sequence). Trimming removed 4 bases at V and 0 bases at J, with 9 bases between. Repertoires were generated with immunoSEQ multiplex PCR, while TCRdb's copy carries only in-frame clones and drops some. Found here are some 62,000 clones, approximately 95% of them singletons; the top ten hold 0.38%. On this clone: Antigen specificity is unknown.

The rearrangement uses TRBV27 and TRBJ1-1; tentatively, D is TRBD1 (5 bases). The sequence derives from a boy in the first two years of life with focal cortical dysplasia and intractable seizures. Sequencing used peripheral blood, obtained at surgery. CDR3 coding DNA: TGTGCCAGCAGTTCAGGGTACATGAACACTGAAGCTTTCTTT. It yields the protein CASSSGYMNTEAFF.